This TCR beta chain was sequenced in a study of cytomegalovirus exposure and HLA in healthy donors. Study-wide points: Reports credit the classifier with highly specific, highly sensitive diagnosis of cytomegalovirus status. In the 120 validation repertoires, a later analysis found that first-cohort TCR clusters tended to co-occur.

The germline V gene has CDR1 LNHNV and CDR2 YYDKDF (reference sequence). The ends lost 8 bases at V and 1 base at J; junction bases unmatched: 9. This CDR3 has 17 amino acids. TCRdb's table, derived via immunoSEQ multiplex PCR, lists solely in-frame clones and lacks some. The sample includes approximately 170,000 clones, 91% of them seen just once. Of note for this clone: The antigen is undetermined.

The sample comprised PBMCs. V gene TRBV15 combines with J gene TRBJ2-6; 9 bases align to TRBD1. This TCR was recovered from a woman between 18 and 30 years old in good health and CMV-seropositive. DNA of the CDR3: TGTGCCACCCAATACGACAGGGGGGCGTCTGGGGCCAACGTCCTGACTTTC. Translation gives CATQYDRGASGANVLTF.